These T cell receptor beta chains were read from a single sample in a study of cytomegalovirus exposure and HLA in healthy donors. Repertoires were generated with immunoSEQ multiplex PCR, while TCRdb's copy carries only in-frame clones and drops some. The profile shows roughly 170,000 clones, about 81% of them singletons. Specimen: PBMCs. These receptors came from a woman younger than 45 in good health and CMV-seronegative. Each CDR3 is given with its conserved first and last residue. D genes are given only for firm matches. Clone size is given for some rows only: seen once, a few or many times, or a class if the clone is expanded.

size,D,V,J,CDR3,DNA
.,.,TRBV28,TRBJ1-6,CASSLGGRSPLHF,TGTGCCAGCAGTTTAGGGGGCAGATCACCCCTCCACTTT
.,.,TRBV9,TRBJ2-7,CASSETVPGYEQYF,TGTGCCAGCAGCGAGACTGTGCCGGGCTACGAGCAGTACTTC
.,TRBD1,TRBV6-5,TRBJ2-3,CATRPGQGSSDTQYF,TGTGCCACCAGGCCCGGACAGGGATCGTCAGATACGCAGTATTTT
.,.,TRBV9,TRBJ2-2,CASSQQGNTGELFF,TGTGCCAGCAGTCAACAGGGGAACACCGGGGAGCTGTTTTTT
.,.,TRBV7-2,TRBJ1-4,CASSSNSVQGEKLFF,TGTGCCAGCAGCTCGAACTCCGTCCAGGGTGAAAAACTGTTTTTT
.,.,TRBV4-3,TRBJ2-7,CASSQESVRGFDEQYF,TGCGCCAGCAGCCAAGAGTCGGTACGGGGATTCGACGAGCAGTACTTC
.,.,TRBV5-6,TRBJ2-1,CASSLDRDMYNEQFF,TGTGCCAGCAGCTTGGACCGGGACATGTACAATGAGCAGTTCTTC
.,.,TRBV28,TRBJ2-2,CASSSRERRTGELFF,TGTGCCAGCAGTTCCCGGGAGCGGAGGACCGGGGAGCTGTTTTTT
few,TRBD2,TRBV28,TRBJ2-3,CASSFQAGGIGTQYF,TGTGCCAGCAGTTTCCAAGCGGGAGGAATAGGTACGCAGTATTTT
.,TRBD1,TRBV4-1,TRBJ2-7,CASSPGTGWDEQYF,TGCGCCAGCAGCCCCGGGACAGGGTGGGACGAGCAGTACTTC
few,.,TRBV1,TRBJ2-7,CTSSQDFDRGATYEQYF,TGCACCAGCAGCCAAGACTTCGACAGGGGAGCTACCTACGAGCAGTACTTC
.,.,TRBV7-2,TRBJ1-6,CASSHGQSYNSPLHF,TGTGCCAGCAGCCACGGACAGAGCTATAATTCACCCCTCCACTTT
.,TRBD1,TRBV9,TRBJ1-6,CASSVTGTGDAPLHF,TGTGCCAGCAGCGTCACCGGGACAGGGGATGCACCCCTCCACTTT
.,TRBD1,TRBV15,TRBJ1-2,CATSGRQGSGARILF,TGTGCCACCAGCGGAAGACAGGGCAGTGGTGCGAGGATCCTCTTC
.,.,TRBV4-3,TRBJ2-1,CASSLTTDDEQFF,TGCGCCAGCAGCCTCACGACAGACGATGAGCAGTTCTTC
.,TRBD1,TRBV2,TRBJ2-7,CASNRQGDVDEQYF,TGTGCCAGCAACAGACAGGGGGACGTGGACGAGCAGTACTTC
few,TRBD2,TRBV2,TRBJ2-1,CASTQTSGHYNEQFF,TGTGCCAGCACACAGACTAGCGGGCACTACAATGAGCAGTTCTTC